These T cell receptor beta chains were read from a single sample in a study of CD8+CD57+ T cells in acquired aplastic anemia. Via MiXCR, TCRdb re-called the reads, giving one row per CDR3 protein. The repertoire has some 200,000 distinct CDR3 sequences, about 60% of them found once; the top ten carry about three fifths. Sequencing was performed on sorted CD4+, CD8+, or CD8+CD57+ T cells (not recorded which) from PBMCs. The source of these receptors is a human donor with aplastic anemia. Each CDR3 is given with its conserved first and last residue. Fields, in order: D gene, J gene, V gene, clone size, CDR3 DNA, CDR3 protein. A D gene is named only where the DNA matches it firmly. Part of the rows lack a size; the others show once, few, many or a class for expanded clones.

d_call: .
j_call: TRBJ2-7
v_call: TRBV10-3
clone_size: few
cdr3_nt: TGTGCCATCAGAGCCGCTACAGGGTCCTACGAGCAGTACTTC
cdr3_aa: CAIRAATGSYEQYF

d_call: .
j_call: TRBJ2-5
v_call: TRBV5-1
clone_size: .
cdr3_nt: TGCGCCAGCAGCTTGATGGCTAGCGAACAAGAGACCCAGTACTTC
cdr3_aa: CASSLMASEQETQYF

d_call: TRBD2
j_call: TRBJ2-1
v_call: TRBV24-1
clone_size: .
cdr3_nt: TGTGCCACCAGTGAGGGGGGGAATGAGCAGTTCTTC
cdr3_aa: CATSEGGNEQFF

d_call: .
j_call: TRBJ2-6
v_call: TRBV7-3
clone_size: once
cdr3_nt: TGTGCCAGCAGCCCCTTTGTTGAGGACAACGTCCTGACTTTC
cdr3_aa: CASSPFVEDNVLTF

d_call: .
j_call: TRBJ2-7
v_call: TRBV7-6
clone_size: once
cdr3_nt: TGTGCCAGCAGCTTAGGGTTAGCGCTTCACTACGAGCAGTACTTC
cdr3_aa: CASSLGLALHYEQYF

d_call: .
j_call: TRBJ2-1
v_call: TRBV24-1
clone_size: .
cdr3_nt: TGTGCCACCAGTGATTTGCCTGGCTCCTACAATGAGCAGTTCTTC
cdr3_aa: CATSDLPGSYNEQFF

d_call: .
j_call: TRBJ2-3
v_call: TRBV5-8
clone_size: .
cdr3_nt: TGTGCCAGCAGCAATAGGGATACGCAGTATTTT
cdr3_aa: CASSNRDTQYF

d_call: .
j_call: TRBJ2-7
v_call: TRBV20-1
clone_size: few
cdr3_nt: TGCAGTGCTAGCATTGGGGGGGGCATAACCTACGAGCAGTACTTC
cdr3_aa: CSASIGGGITYEQYF

d_call: .
j_call: TRBJ2-1
v_call: TRBV19
clone_size: .
cdr3_nt: TGTGCCAGTAGTATCGGTCAGGGCCTCTACAATGAGCAGTTCTTC
cdr3_aa: CASSIGQGLYNEQFF

d_call: .
j_call: TRBJ2-2
v_call: TRBV20-1
clone_size: .
cdr3_nt: TGCAGTGCTAGAGATACAAACACCGGGGAGCTGTTTTTT
cdr3_aa: CSARDTNTGELFF

d_call: .
j_call: TRBJ1-2
v_call: TRBV29-1
clone_size: few
cdr3_nt: TGCAGCGTTGTAAAGCGGGGGAGCCATGGCTACACCTTC
cdr3_aa: CSVVKRGSHGYTF

d_call: TRBD2
j_call: TRBJ2-7
v_call: TRBV3-1
clone_size: .
cdr3_nt: TGTGCCAGCAGCCAAGGCCCGACTAGCACCTACGAGCAGTACTTC
cdr3_aa: CASSQGPTSTYEQYF

d_call: TRBD1
j_call: TRBJ1-2
v_call: TRBV24-1
clone_size: .
cdr3_nt: TGTGCCACCAGTGACCGACAGGGAGCAGGCTACACCTTC
cdr3_aa: CATSDRQGAGYTF

d_call: .
j_call: TRBJ2-1
v_call: TRBV7-9
clone_size: .
cdr3_nt: TGTGCCAGCAGCCGCGATTATGAGCAGTTCTTC
cdr3_aa: CASSRDYEQFF

d_call: TRBD2
j_call: TRBJ2-1
v_call: TRBV24-1
clone_size: .
cdr3_nt: TGTGCCACCAGTGATCGTAGCGGGGCTTCCTACAATGAGCAGTTCTTC
cdr3_aa: CATSDRSGASYNEQFF

d_call: .
j_call: TRBJ1-1
v_call: TRBV12-3/TRBV12-4
clone_size: .
cdr3_nt: TGTGCCAGCACCTTCCAGGGCATGAACACTGAAGCTTTCTTT
cdr3_aa: CASTFQGMNTEAFF

d_call: .
j_call: TRBJ2-5
v_call: TRBV29-1
clone_size: many
cdr3_nt: TGCAGCCGGGTAGGACAAAGAAAAGAGACCCAGTACTTC
cdr3_aa: CSRVGQRKETQYF

d_call: .
j_call: TRBJ1-1
v_call: TRBV7-8
clone_size: .
cdr3_nt: TGTGCCAGCAGCTTATCACAGGGAGGAACCATGAACACTGAAGCTTTCTTT
cdr3_aa: CASSLSQGGTMNTEAFF

d_call: .
j_call: TRBJ2-5
v_call: TRBV9
clone_size: .
cdr3_nt: TGTGCCAGCAGCGCGGCCACGGAGACCCAGTACTTC
cdr3_aa: CASSAATETQYF

d_call: .
j_call: TRBJ2-3
v_call: TRBV15
clone_size: .
cdr3_nt: TGTGCCACCAGCAGAGGGCTATCCGCTGATATCGATACGCAGTATTTT
cdr3_aa: CATSRGLSADIDTQYF

d_call: .
j_call: TRBJ2-1
v_call: TRBV24-1
clone_size: once
cdr3_nt: TGTGCCACCAGTGATTCCAGCAGGAGCTCCTACGAGCAGTTCTTC
cdr3_aa: CATSDSSRSSYEQFF

d_call: .
j_call: TRBJ1-1
v_call: TRBV20-1
clone_size: few
cdr3_nt: TGCAGTGCTCTCCAACCTAACGCCAGGGAAGCTTTCTTT
cdr3_aa: CSALQPNAREAFF

d_call: TRBD2
j_call: TRBJ2-3
v_call: TRBV6-4
clone_size: many
cdr3_nt: TGTGCCAGCAGTGACAGCGGGGGCACAGATACGCAGTATTTT
cdr3_aa: CASSDSGGTDTQYF

d_call: .
j_call: TRBJ2-5
v_call: TRBV7-9
clone_size: .
cdr3_nt: TGCGCCAGCAGCTTGGTGGGAAAGGGGCAAGAGACCCAGTACTTC
cdr3_aa: CASSLVGKGQETQYF

d_call: .
j_call: TRBJ2-7
v_call: TRBV6-6
clone_size: many
cdr3_nt: TGTGCCAGCAGCCCCCTCGGTTACGAGCAGTACTTC
cdr3_aa: CASSPLGYEQYF

d_call: .
j_call: TRBJ2-7
v_call: TRBV4-1
clone_size: .
cdr3_nt: TGCGCCAGCAGCCAAGAGTCCCAGGGATACGAGCAGTACTTC
cdr3_aa: CASSQESQGYEQYF

d_call: .
j_call: TRBJ2-7
v_call: TRBV12-3/TRBV12-4
clone_size: .
cdr3_nt: TGTGCCAGCAGTTTACGAGGGTCTGGCGAGCAGTACTTC
cdr3_aa: CASSLRGSGEQYF

d_call: .
j_call: TRBJ1-2
v_call: TRBV20-1
clone_size: .
cdr3_nt: TGCAGTGCTAGAGATAAAGTTACAGCTAACTATGGCTACACCTTC
cdr3_aa: CSARDKVTANYGYTF

d_call: .
j_call: TRBJ1-4
v_call: TRBV15
clone_size: .
cdr3_nt: TGTGCCACCAGAGGTGGAGAGGGTTCGGTGTTTTTT
cdr3_aa: CATRGGEGSVFF

d_call: .
j_call: TRBJ1-1
v_call: TRBV20-1
clone_size: .
cdr3_nt: TGCAGTTTAGGGAGGACTGAAGCTTTCTTT
cdr3_aa: CSLGRTEAFF

d_call: TRBD1
j_call: TRBJ2-3
v_call: TRBV10-3
clone_size: .
cdr3_nt: TGTGCCATCAGCGACCCGGACAGGGGTACAGATACGCAGTATTTT
cdr3_aa: CAISDPDRGTDTQYF

d_call: .
j_call: TRBJ2-7
v_call: TRBV20-1
clone_size: .
cdr3_nt: TGCAGTGCTCTGGTTCCTCAGGGTTTCTACGAGCAGTACTTC
cdr3_aa: CSALVPQGFYEQYF

d_call: .
j_call: TRBJ1-6
v_call: TRBV20-1
clone_size: .
cdr3_nt: TGCAGTGCCAGATTAGGATCCGTTACTTCACCCCTCCACTTT
cdr3_aa: CSARLGSVTSPLHF

d_call: .
j_call: TRBJ2-1
v_call: TRBV9
clone_size: .
cdr3_nt: TGTGCCAGCAGCAACTGGGACGGAAGCTCCTACAATGAGCAGTTCTTC
cdr3_aa: CASSNWDGSSYNEQFF

d_call: TRBD1
j_call: TRBJ1-6
v_call: TRBV12-3/TRBV12-4
clone_size: once
cdr3_nt: TGTGCCAGCAGTTTACAGGGGGCGGTAAATAATTCACCCCTCCACTTT
cdr3_aa: CASSLQGAVNNSPLHF

d_call: TRBD2
j_call: TRBJ2-1
v_call: TRBV19
clone_size: once
cdr3_nt: TGTGCCAGTGGTAGCGGGAGGTTACCTGAGCAGTTCTTC
cdr3_aa: CASGSGRLPEQFF

d_call: .
j_call: TRBJ2-3
v_call: TRBV6-6
clone_size: .
cdr3_nt: TGTGCCAGCAGACAACAGGGTAGGGAAACAGATACGCAGTATTTT
cdr3_aa: CASRQQGRETDTQYF

d_call: TRBD1
j_call: TRBJ2-1
v_call: TRBV24-1
clone_size: few
cdr3_nt: TGTGCCACCAGTGATACAGGACAGGGGAGGCATGAGCAGTTCTTC
cdr3_aa: CATSDTGQGRHEQFF

d_call: .
j_call: TRBJ2-7
v_call: TRBV7-9
clone_size: .
cdr3_nt: TGTGCCAGCAGCTCGGTCAGGGTCAAGGAGCAGTACTTC
cdr3_aa: CASSSVRVKEQYF

d_call: .
j_call: TRBJ2-3
v_call: TRBV7-2
clone_size: once
cdr3_nt: TGTGCCAGCAGCTTAGGGGCGGGATTCACAGATACGCAGTATTTT
cdr3_aa: CASSLGAGFTDTQYF

d_call: .
j_call: TRBJ2-2
v_call: TRBV7-3
clone_size: .
cdr3_nt: TGTGCCAGCAGCCCCAGGGTGGCCGGGGAGCTGTTTTTT
cdr3_aa: CASSPRVAGELFF

d_call: .
j_call: TRBJ2-7
v_call: TRBV5-1
clone_size: .
cdr3_nt: .
cdr3_aa: CASSELLCHVLPNEQYF

d_call: .
j_call: TRBJ2-3
v_call: TRBV19
clone_size: few
cdr3_nt: TGTGCCAGTAGTATAGGGAACACAGATACGCAGTATTTT
cdr3_aa: CASSIGNTDTQYF

d_call: TRBD1
j_call: TRBJ1-1
v_call: TRBV15
clone_size: many
cdr3_nt: TGTGCCACCAGCAGACCATTTCCGGGACAGGGGGCACCTGAAGCTTTCTTT
cdr3_aa: CATSRPFPGQGAPEAFF

d_call: .
j_call: TRBJ1-6
v_call: TRBV7-8
clone_size: few
cdr3_nt: TGTGCCAGCAGGGCGGGTTATAATTCACCCCTCCACTTT
cdr3_aa: CASRAGYNSPLHF

d_call: .
j_call: TRBJ1-1
v_call: TRBV5-1
clone_size: .
cdr3_nt: TGCGCCAGCAGCCTCCGAACAGGGCTGAACACTGAAGCTTTCTTT
cdr3_aa: CASSLRTGLNTEAFF

d_call: .
j_call: TRBJ2-2
v_call: TRBV15
clone_size: .
cdr3_nt: TGTGCCACCAGCAGTAGACAGATCACCGGGGAGCTGTTTTTT
cdr3_aa: CATSSRQITGELFF

d_call: TRBD1
j_call: TRBJ2-1
v_call: TRBV9
clone_size: .
cdr3_nt: TGTGCCAGCAGCGTAGAACAGGGGATCTACAATGAGCAGTTCTTC
cdr3_aa: CASSVEQGIYNEQFF

d_call: TRBD2
j_call: TRBJ2-3
v_call: TRBV9
clone_size: few
cdr3_nt: TGTGCCAGCAGCGTAGTTGGTAGGGAGGGGGATACGCAGTATTTT
cdr3_aa: CASSVVGREGDTQYF

d_call: TRBD2
j_call: TRBJ2-5
v_call: TRBV19
clone_size: .
cdr3_nt: TGTGCCGCGGGGGGGGAGACCCAGTACTTC
cdr3_aa: CAAGGETQYF

d_call: TRBD1
j_call: TRBJ2-3
v_call: TRBV2
clone_size: once
cdr3_nt: TGTGCCAGCGTGGTAGGGGGCCCAGATACGCAGTATTTT
cdr3_aa: CASVVGGPDTQYF

d_call: .
j_call: TRBJ2-7
v_call: TRBV10-3
clone_size: few
cdr3_nt: TGTGCCATCAGTGATCCGGGGAGGACCTACGAGCAGTACTTC
cdr3_aa: CAISDPGRTYEQYF

d_call: TRBD1
j_call: TRBJ2-5
v_call: TRBV20-1
clone_size: .
cdr3_nt: TGCAGTGCTACAACAGGGGGTCAAGAGACCCAGTACTTC
cdr3_aa: CSATTGGQETQYF

d_call: .
j_call: TRBJ2-7
v_call: TRBV7-8
clone_size: .
cdr3_nt: TGTGCCAGCAGCTCCAGACGGGACCTCCCCTACGAGCAGTACTTC
cdr3_aa: CASSSRRDLPYEQYF

d_call: .
j_call: TRBJ2-5
v_call: TRBV7-9
clone_size: .
cdr3_nt: TGTGCCAGCAGCTCTAGCATTGAAGAGACCCAGTACTTC
cdr3_aa: CASSSSIEETQYF

d_call: .
j_call: TRBJ1-1
v_call: TRBV29-1
clone_size: .
cdr3_nt: TGCAGCGTTGGGGGTGTTGAAGCTTTCTTT
cdr3_aa: CSVGGVEAFF

d_call: .
j_call: TRBJ2-7
v_call: TRBV20-1
clone_size: few
cdr3_nt: TGCAGTGCTAGGACAGATCGGACATACGAGCAGTACTTC
cdr3_aa: CSARTDRTYEQYF